This T cell receptor beta chain was observed in a study of OX40 agonist ivuxolimab in advanced cancers. Looking at the study overall: The costimulatory receptor OX40 (CD134) was targeted by ivuxolimab, a fully human IgG2 agonistic monoclonal antibody. A male proportion of 82.7% and a mean age of roughly 58 years, ranging from roughly 20 to 80, were recorded for the dose-escalation cohort. Patients were allowed to have had prior anti-PD-1, anti-PD-L1 or anti-CTLA-4 therapy, and 30% to 50% of the dose-escalation patients had previously received checkpoint inhibitors. Intravenous ivuxolimab was administered to patients every 2 weeks at six dose levels: 0.01, 0.1, 0.3, 1.5, 3 and 10 mg/kg. The paper reports the monotherapy dose-escalation portion (N ≈ 50 patients) of the phase I ivuxolimab trial. Of the roughly 52 dose-escalation patients, hepatocellular carcinoma was present in approximately 20, melanoma in roughly 15, renal cell carcinoma in 9 and head and neck cancer in 9. Three dose-escalation patients achieved partial responses, one with hepatocellular carcinoma and two with cutaneous melanoma. The purpose of peripheral TCRbeta sequencing was to test whether ivuxolimab changed TCR sequence diversity and led to clonal T-cell expansion.

The V end loses 1 base and the J end loses 4 bases, and a stretch of 11 bases separates them. Via the germline V gene, CDR1 is SQVTM and CDR2 ANQGSEA. The CDR3 spans 13 residues, from the cysteine through the phenylalanine. Of all the DNA, just the CDR3 is kept, 39 bases in frame from base 1. The trial excluded patients who had a history of autoimmune disease or who were on systemic immunosuppression. Peripheral blood for TCR sequencing was drawn from every dose cohort at baseline, at cycle 4 day 1 and at cycle 7 day 1. The samples were drawn from a first-in-human, open-label, multicenter phase I dose-escalation trial of ivuxolimab. Adults with locally advanced or metastatic melanoma, renal cell, hepatocellular, or head and neck squamous cell carcinoma were enrolled in the trial. Before TCR sequencing, CD4+ T cells and CD8+ T cells were sorted from peripheral blood as separate populations. As to this clone: Its antigen target is currently unknown. Base qualities are not recorded, but no much larger clone differs from it by a single base.

What the research found in general, with its limitations: Low levels of normalized T-cell clonal expansion were also seen in some patients who did not respond. After ivuxolimab, CD8+ T cells had more expanded clones than CD4+ T cells on average. Clonal expansion of both CD4+ and CD8+ blood T cells was observed from baseline to week 6 at doses 0.1 to 3.0 mg/kg. In partial responders in the 0.1-3.0 mg/kg groups, normalized peripheral clonal expansion was found to be among the lowest, especially among CD8+ T cells. The antigen specificity of the peripheral T cells that underwent clonal expansion was not determined.

For sequencing of the TCRbeta CDR3 region, genomic DNA was extracted from the sorted cells. The immunoSEQ Assay was used for sequencing of TCRbeta CDR3 regions. TCRdb re-hosts the immuneACCESS table, in-frame sequences only. Its copies lack some clones; in the studies checked, an unresolved V gene accounts for under half of them, and the cause for the rest is not known. The sample table holds more than 60,000 clones, of which roughly 85% were seen once. The ten most abundant clones make up 0.5% to 0.85% of the sample. The TCR comes from an adult with an advanced solid tumor such as melanoma, head and neck, liver or kidney cancer. Rearrangement joined TRBV29-1 to TRBJ2-7, and possibly TRBD1, on 6 matching bases. This specimen was CD4+ or CD8+ T cells sorted from blood, taken in a trial of the OX40 agonist ivuxolimab. For the CDR3, the sequence is CSVEVSRGYEQYF. In nucleotide form, the sequence is TGCAGCGTTGAAGTCTCCAGGGGTTACGAGCAGTACTTC.